This T cell receptor (beta chain) was sequenced during a study of tumor-infiltrating lymphocytes in primary liver carcinoma. Using a constant-region primer together with ProtoScript II reverse transcriptase, TCR beta cDNA was made from around 0.55 ug of total RNA. Employing slightly modified ARM-PCR, three nested multiplex PCR rounds were run, and these gave rise to the TCR beta libraries. Running nine to ten cycles apiece, the first two PCR rounds relied on TRBV1-TRBV30 forward primers together with a C-beta reverse primer. TCRdb processed the multiplex PCR reads anew with MiXCR; each CDR3 protein has one entry. The sample has about 310,000 distinct CDR3 sequences, roughly 60% seen once. The CDR3 has 12 amino acids. The V gene lost 8 bases and the J gene lost 3 bases, with 10 bases spanning the gap. Germline V gives CDR1 MNHEY, CDR2 SVGEGT. Blood RNA came from unsorted whole blood; germline DNA was also extracted. The patients carried chronic HBV infection and had received no treatment.

The table lists this clonotype with many counts. This clonotype originated in a woman in her thirties with primary liver carcinoma and hepatitis B virus infection. The source material was peripheral blood. The rearrangement links TRBV6-2 or TRBV6-3 to TRBJ2-5; a possible D gene is TRBD1 (5 bases). The CDR3 DNA reads as TGTGCCAGCTCCCCGACAGAAGAGACCCAGTACTTC. Encoded protein: CASSPTEETQYF.